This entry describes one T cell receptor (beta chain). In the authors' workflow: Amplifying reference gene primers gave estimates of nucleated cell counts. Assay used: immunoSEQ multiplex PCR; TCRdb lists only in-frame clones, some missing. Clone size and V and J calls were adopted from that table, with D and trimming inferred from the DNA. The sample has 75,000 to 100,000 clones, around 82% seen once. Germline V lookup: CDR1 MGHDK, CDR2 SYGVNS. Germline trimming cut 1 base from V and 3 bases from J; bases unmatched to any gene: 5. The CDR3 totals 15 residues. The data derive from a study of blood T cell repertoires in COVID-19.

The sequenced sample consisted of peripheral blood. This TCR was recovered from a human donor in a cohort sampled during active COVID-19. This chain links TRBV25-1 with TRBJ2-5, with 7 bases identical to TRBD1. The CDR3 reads CASSELEGAKETQYF. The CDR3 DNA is TGTGCCAGCAGTGAATTAGAGGGGGCCAAAGAGACCCAGTACTTC.